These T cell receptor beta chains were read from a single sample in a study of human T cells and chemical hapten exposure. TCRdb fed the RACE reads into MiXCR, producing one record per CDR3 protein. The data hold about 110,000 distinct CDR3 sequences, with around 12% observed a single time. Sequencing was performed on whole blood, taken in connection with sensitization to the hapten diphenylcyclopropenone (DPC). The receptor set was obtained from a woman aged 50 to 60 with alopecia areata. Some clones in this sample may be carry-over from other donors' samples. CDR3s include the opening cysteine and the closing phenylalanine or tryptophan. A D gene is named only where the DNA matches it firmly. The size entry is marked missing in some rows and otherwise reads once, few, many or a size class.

cdr3_nt: TGTGCCAGCAGCTGGACAGACGTTAACACTGAAGCTTTCTTT; cdr3_aa: CASSWTDVNTEAFF; d_call: -; v_call: TRBV6-5; clone_size: -; j_call: TRBJ1-1
cdr3_nt: TGCTCTGGGACACTGGCCTACGAGCAGTACTTC; cdr3_aa: CSGTLAYEQYF; d_call: -; v_call: TRBV29-1; clone_size: -; j_call: TRBJ2-7
cdr3_nt: TGTGCCAGCAAGGCGACAGGGGCGACTTCTGAAGCTTTCTTT; cdr3_aa: CASKATGATSEAFF; d_call: TRBD1; v_call: TRBV6-2/TRBV6-3; clone_size: -; j_call: TRBJ1-1
cdr3_nt: TGTGCCAGCAGCTTTTGGACAGGGGATATCGCGCGCGGCTACACCTTC; cdr3_aa: CASSFWTGDIARGYTF; d_call: TRBD1; v_call: TRBV5-4; clone_size: few; j_call: TRBJ1-2
cdr3_nt: TGTGCCAGCAGTGCCCGGGACAGTATCTCGATTGATGGCTACACCTTC; cdr3_aa: CASSARDSISIDGYTF; d_call: TRBD1; v_call: TRBV6-1; clone_size: many; j_call: TRBJ1-2
cdr3_nt: TGCGCCAGCAGCCAAGATAGAGGGGGGAACACCGGGGAGCTGTTTTTT; cdr3_aa: CASSQDRGGNTGELFF; d_call: -; v_call: TRBV4-3; clone_size: many; j_call: TRBJ2-2
cdr3_nt: TGCAGCGTTGAACAGGGAAATCAGCCCCAGCATTTT; cdr3_aa: CSVEQGNQPQHF; d_call: -; v_call: TRBV29-1; clone_size: many; j_call: TRBJ1-5
cdr3_nt: TGTGCCAGCAGTTACTACGGACTAGGGACTAATGAGCAGTTCTTC; cdr3_aa: CASSYYGLGTNEQFF; d_call: TRBD2; v_call: TRBV6-2/TRBV6-3; clone_size: many; j_call: TRBJ2-1
cdr3_nt: TGCGCCAGCAGCTTGGGTCGGACGGCAAATTCCGTTGAAGCTTTCTTT; cdr3_aa: CASSLGRTANSVEAFF; d_call: -; v_call: TRBV5-1; clone_size: -; j_call: TRBJ1-1
cdr3_nt: TGTGCCAGCAGCCCCGACAGTAGCTCTGGGGCCAACGTCCTGACTTTC; cdr3_aa: CASSPDSSSGANVLTF; d_call: -; v_call: TRBV7-2; clone_size: few; j_call: TRBJ2-6
cdr3_nt: TGTGCCAGCAGTCCAGGGACTGCTCCTCAAGAGACCCAGTACTTC; cdr3_aa: CASSPGTAPQETQYF; d_call: -; v_call: TRBV27; clone_size: -; j_call: TRBJ2-5
cdr3_nt: TGTGCCAGCAGTGGGAGCCTGGTGCTCAGGAACACTGAAGCTTTCTTT; cdr3_aa: CASSGSLVLRNTEAFF; d_call: -; v_call: TRBV6-1; clone_size: many; j_call: TRBJ1-1
cdr3_nt: TGTGCCAGCAGCCTGCTCGGGCAGACCCAGTACTTC; cdr3_aa: CASSLLGQTQYF; d_call: -; v_call: TRBV3-1; clone_size: many; j_call: TRBJ2-5
cdr3_nt: TGTGCCAGCAGCCACTTCGACAGGTCTCGGAATGAGCAGTTCTTC; cdr3_aa: CASSHFDRSRNEQFF; d_call: -; v_call: TRBV11-2; clone_size: -; j_call: TRBJ2-1
cdr3_nt: TGTGCCAGCAGCTGGGGTAATGGCTACACCTTC; cdr3_aa: CASSWGNGYTF; d_call: -; v_call: TRBV12-3/TRBV12-4; clone_size: many; j_call: TRBJ1-2
cdr3_nt: TGTGCCAGCACCCGGTCCGGGACAGGGAACAATGAGCAGTTCTTC; cdr3_aa: CASTRSGTGNNEQFF; d_call: TRBD1; v_call: TRBV11-1; clone_size: -; j_call: TRBJ2-1
cdr3_nt: TGCGCCAGCAGCCAAGAGGGACAGTCCTACGAGCAGTACTTC; cdr3_aa: CASSQEGQSYEQYF; d_call: TRBD1; v_call: TRBV4-3; clone_size: few; j_call: TRBJ2-7
cdr3_nt: TGCGCCAGCACCCCCTCAAGCGAATGGGGCAATTCACCCCTCCACTTT; cdr3_aa: CASTPSSEWGNSPLHF; d_call: -; v_call: TRBV4-1; clone_size: -; j_call: TRBJ1-6
cdr3_nt: TGTGCCAGCAGGGCGACAGGGAGTGGCAATCAGCCCCAGCATTTT; cdr3_aa: CASRATGSGNQPQHF; d_call: TRBD1; v_call: TRBV6-1; clone_size: -; j_call: TRBJ1-5
cdr3_nt: TGCAGCGTTGACTCCGGAGGTGAGCAGTTCTTC; cdr3_aa: CSVDSGGEQFF; d_call: -; v_call: TRBV29-1; clone_size: many; j_call: TRBJ2-1